The sequence of this TCR beta chain was determined in a study of blood T cell repertoires in COVID-19. Study context: The United States, Italy and Spain supplied acute and convalescent COVID-19 samples. The analysed material was cDNA or gDNA that came from T cells, B-cell-depleted T cells, or PBMCs.

This clone has only one observation. This CDR3 spans 15 amino acids. V lost 0 bases and J lost 6, with 16 bases in between. Germline CDR1 SGDLS, CDR2 YYNGEE. Repertoires were generated with immunoSEQ multiplex PCR, while TCRdb's copy carries only in-frame clones and drops some. Of 63,000 or so clones detected, 65% to 90% appear once; the ten largest clones hold around 16%. The sequence came from a man older than 75 with active COVID-19. The chain links TRBV9 to TRBJ2-7; TRBD2 is a possible D gene (6 bases). Material for sequencing was peripheral blood. The chain's CDR3 is CASSVVGGAVSEQYF. The DNA for the CDR3 is TGTGCCAGCAGCGTAGTGGGGGGAGCGGTGTCCGAGCAGTACTTC.